The TCR beta chain described here comes from a study of cytomegalovirus exposure and HLA in healthy donors. Whole-study context: HLA-typed donors were the source of about 85 million unique TCRs held in an early data release. Findings and limits, study-wide: Follow-up analysis found HLA locus-dependent TCR association rates, highest for DRB1 and lowest for HLA-C. Among the CMV-associated chains, a few were confirmed in vitro as specific for CMV antigens.

This clone was seen a single time. Its antigen is unknown. The CDR3 consists of 15 residues. CDR1 is SEHNR, CDR2 FQNEAQ, per germline (reference sequence). V trimming: 1 base; J trimming: 2 bases; junction bases outside the gene matches: 4. The PCR was carried out with 60 Vbeta primers and 13 Jbeta primers. Authors' processing steps: There were tens of millions of unique TCR beta chains by a later count, and around 10 million of them were shared. Produced via immunoSEQ multiplex PCR; TCRdb's table is partial and in-frame only. V and J calls plus clone size are reproduced from that table; the DNA served to infer D and trimming. The sample yields more than 85,000 clones, roughly two thirds seen once.

The sequenced sample consisted of PBMCs. The clonotype was recovered from a female donor in good health and CMV-seronegative. V and J are TRBV7-9 and TRBJ2-7; TRBD2 aligns across 8 bases. The chain's CDR3 is CASSLDGGETYEQYF. DNA for the CDR3: TGTGCCAGCAGCTTAGACGGGGGGGAGACCTACGAGCAGTACTTC. Together with reference TRBV7-9 and TRBJ2-7, the CDR3 gives the full variable domain: DTGVSQNPRHKITKRGQNVTFRCDPISEHNRLYWYRQTLGQGPEFLTYFQNEAQLEKSRLLSDRFSAERPKGSFSTLEIQRTEQGDSAMYLCASSLDGGETYEQYFGPGTRLTVT.